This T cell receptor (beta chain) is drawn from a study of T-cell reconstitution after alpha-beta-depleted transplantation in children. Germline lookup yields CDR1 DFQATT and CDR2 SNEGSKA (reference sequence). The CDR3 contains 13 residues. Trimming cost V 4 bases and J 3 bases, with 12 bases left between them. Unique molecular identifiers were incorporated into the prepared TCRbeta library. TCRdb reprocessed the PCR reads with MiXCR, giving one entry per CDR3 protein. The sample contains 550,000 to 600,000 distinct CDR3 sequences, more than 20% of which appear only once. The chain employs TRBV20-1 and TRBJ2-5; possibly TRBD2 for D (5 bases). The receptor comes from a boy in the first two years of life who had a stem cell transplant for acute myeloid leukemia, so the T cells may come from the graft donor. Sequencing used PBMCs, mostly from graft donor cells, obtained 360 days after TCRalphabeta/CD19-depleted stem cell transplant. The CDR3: CSAMPGTEETQYF. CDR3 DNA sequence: TGCAGTGCTATGCCGGGAACAGAAGAGACCCAGTACTTC.